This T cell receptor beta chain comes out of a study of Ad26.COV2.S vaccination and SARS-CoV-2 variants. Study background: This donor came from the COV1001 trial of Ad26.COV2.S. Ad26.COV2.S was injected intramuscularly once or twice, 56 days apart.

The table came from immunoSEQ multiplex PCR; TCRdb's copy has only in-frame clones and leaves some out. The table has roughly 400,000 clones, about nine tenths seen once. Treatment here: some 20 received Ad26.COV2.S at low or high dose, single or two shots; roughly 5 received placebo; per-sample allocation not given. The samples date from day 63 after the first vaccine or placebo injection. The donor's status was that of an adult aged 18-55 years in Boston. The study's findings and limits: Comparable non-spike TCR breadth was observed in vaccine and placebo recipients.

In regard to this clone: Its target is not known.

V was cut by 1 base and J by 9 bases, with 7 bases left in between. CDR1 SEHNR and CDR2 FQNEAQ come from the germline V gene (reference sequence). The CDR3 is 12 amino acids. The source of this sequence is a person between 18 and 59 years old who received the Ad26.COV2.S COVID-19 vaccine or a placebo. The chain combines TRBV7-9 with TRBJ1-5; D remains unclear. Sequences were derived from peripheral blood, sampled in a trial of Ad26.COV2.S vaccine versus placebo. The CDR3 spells CASSLGDLPQHF. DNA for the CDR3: TGTGCCAGCAGCTTAGGGGATCTGCCCCAGCATTTT.